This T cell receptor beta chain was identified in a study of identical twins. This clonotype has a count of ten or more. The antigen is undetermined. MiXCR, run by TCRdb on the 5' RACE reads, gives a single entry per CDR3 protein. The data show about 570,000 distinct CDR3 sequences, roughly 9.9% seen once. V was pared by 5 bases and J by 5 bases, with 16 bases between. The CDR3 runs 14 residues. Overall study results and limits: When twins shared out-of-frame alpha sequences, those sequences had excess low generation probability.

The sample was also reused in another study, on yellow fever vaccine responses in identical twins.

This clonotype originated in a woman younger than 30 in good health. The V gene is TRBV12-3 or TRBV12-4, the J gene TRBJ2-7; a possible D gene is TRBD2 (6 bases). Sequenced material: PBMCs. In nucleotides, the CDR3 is TGTGCCAGCAGTCCTCGACTAGGAATAAACGAGCAGTACTTC. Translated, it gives CASSPRLGINEQYF.